Below, 6 T cell receptor beta chains from the same sample are listed, as sequenced in a study of CD8 T cells in Susac syndrome. Random hexamers were used to reverse transcribe roughly 0.5 to 1 ug of RNA. A single record per CDR3 protein comes from TCRdb applying MiXCR to the immunoSEQ multiplex PCR reads. The table lists about 160,000 distinct CDR3 sequences, about 96% of them singletons. What was sequenced was CD4+ T cells from PBMCs. These receptors were obtained from a human donor with Susac syndrome.

The chain employs TRBV9 and TRBJ1-1; D remains unclear. Between the trimmed V and J ends, which lost 1 base and 1 base, there was a span of 5 bases. The germline CDR1 and CDR2 sequences are SGDLS and YYNGEE. The CDR3 is 13 amino acids. The CDR3 region has the DNA TGTGCCAGCAGCGTACACCCGAACACTGAAGCTTTCTTT. Its translation: CASSVHPNTEAFF. Variable domain in full (rest from reference TRBV9 and TRBJ1-1): DSGVTQTPKHLITATGQRVTLRCSPRSGDLSVYWYQQSLDQGLQFLIQYYNGEERAKGNILERFSAQQFPDLHSELNLSSLELGDSALYFCASSVHPNTEAFFGQGTRLTVV.

The rearrangement joins TRBV30 to TRBJ2-7, with no clear D. Trimming took 2 bases from V and 3 from J, leaving 8 bases between them. Germline CDR1 is GTSNPN and CDR2 is SVGIG (reference sequence). The length of the CDR3 is 12 residues. CDR3 nucleotides: TGTGCCTGGAGTACGAGACTCTACGAGCAGTACTTC. Translation gives CAWSTRLYEQYF.

A few counts support this clonotype. The chain joins TRBV7-9 to TRBJ2-3, with D unresolved. Trimming left V 4 bases short and J 2 bases short, with 7 bases between. This CDR3 region has 13 residues. From germline, CDR1 is SEHNR and CDR2 FQNEAQ (reference sequence). CDR3 protein: CASSSRFTDTQYF. CDR3 nucleotide sequence: TGTGCCAGCAGCTCCCGCTTCACAGATACGCAGTATTTT. The full variable domain, rest sourced from reference TRBV7-9 and TRBJ2-3, is DTGVSQNPRHKITKRGQNVTFRCDPISEHNRLYWYRQTLGQGPEFLTYFQNEAQLEKSRLLSDRFSAERPKGSFSTLEIQRTEQGDSAMYLCASSSRFTDTQYFGPGTRLTVL.

This chain uses TRBV27 with TRBJ2-1; no clear D gene. V lost 4 bases to trimming and J lost 6 bases, with 16 bases between them. The CDR3 loop spans 15 amino acids. CDR1 MNHEY and CDR2 SMNVEV come from the germline V gene (reference sequence). The CDR3 region is CASSSLGLGGNEQFF. The CDR3 DNA reads as TGTGCCAGCAGTTCCCTTGGTTTGGGCGGCAATGAGCAGTTCTTC.

This clonotype occurred once. The J gene is TRBJ1-2, the V gene TRBV15; no definite D call. This CDR3 has 15 residues. Germline loops: CDR1 LNHNV, CDR2 YYDKDF (reference sequence). The V end was cut by 1 base, the J end by 8 bases, with 17 bases between. CDR3 sequence reads: CATSRGSLADGGYTF. The CDR3 nucleotides are TGTGCCACCAGCAGAGGAAGTTTGGCAGATGGGGGCTACACCTTC. The variable domain in full, completed from reference TRBV15 and TRBJ1-2, reads DAMVIQNPRYQVTQFGKPVTLSCSQTLNHNVMYWYQQKSSQAPKLLFHYYDKDFNNEADTPDNFQSRRPNTSFCFLDIRSPGLGDTAMYLCATSRGSLADGGYTFGSGTRLTVV.

The chain joins TRBV20-1 to TRBJ2-4; TRBD2 might be the D (6 bases). With 0 bases removed from V and 7 bases from J, the gap between germline ends came to 10 bases. The V gene's germline CDR1 is DFQATT and CDR2 SNEGSKA (reference sequence). This CDR3 has 13 residues. CDR3 loop: CSAREAGRNIQYF. The CDR3, as DNA: TGCAGTGCTAGAGAGGCAGGGAGGAACATTCAGTACTTC.